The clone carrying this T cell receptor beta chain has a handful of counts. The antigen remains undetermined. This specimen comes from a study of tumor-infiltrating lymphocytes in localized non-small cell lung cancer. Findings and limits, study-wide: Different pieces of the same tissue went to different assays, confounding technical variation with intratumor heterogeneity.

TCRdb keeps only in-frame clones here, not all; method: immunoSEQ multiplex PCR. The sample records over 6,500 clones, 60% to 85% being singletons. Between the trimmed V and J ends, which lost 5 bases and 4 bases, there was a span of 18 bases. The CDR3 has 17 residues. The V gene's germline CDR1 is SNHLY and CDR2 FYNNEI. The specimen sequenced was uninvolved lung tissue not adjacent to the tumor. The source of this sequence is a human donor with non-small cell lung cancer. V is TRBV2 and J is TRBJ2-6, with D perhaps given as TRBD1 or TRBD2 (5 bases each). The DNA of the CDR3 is TGTGCCAGCAGTTGGCTGGCAGGGAGTGGAGGGGCCAACGTCCTGACTTTC. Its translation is CASSWLAGSGGANVLTF.